This is a list of T cell receptor beta chains from one sample in a study of naive CD8 T cells in extremely preterm neonates. Clones were sequenced by immunoSEQ multiplex PCR, and TCRdb holds only the in-frame ones, with some missing. This table holds 20,000 or so clones, about nine tenths found once. The specimen was naive CD8+ T cells from cord blood. These receptors all stem from a boy who was born preterm. Each CDR3 is given with its conserved first and last residue. A D gene is named only where the DNA matches it firmly. Not every row has a clone size; where given, it reads once, few, many or a size class.

clone_size j_call v_call d_call cdr3_nt cdr3_aa
- TRBJ1-1 TRBV12-5 - TGTGCTAGTGGTTTCGCGAAGACCGCGAACACTGAAGCTTTCTTT CASGFAKTANTEAFF
- TRBJ2-7 TRBV4-1 TRBD2 TGCGCCAGCAGCCAGCGGGGGGGCTACGAGCAGTACTTC CASSQRGGYEQYF
- TRBJ1-5 TRBV9 - TGTGCCAGCAGCGTAGGGACAAATCAGCCCCAGCATTTT CASSVGTNQPQHF
- TRBJ2-7 TRBV19 TRBD1 TGTGCCAGTAGTATAGGGTGGACAGGGGGCTACGAGCAGTACTTC CASSIGWTGGYEQYF
- TRBJ2-7 TRBV10-3 - TGTGCCATCAGACAGGGCTACGAGCAGTACTTC CAIRQGYEQYF
few TRBJ2-7 TRBV6-5 - TGTGCCAGCAGTTACTCGGGCAGCTCCTACGAGCAGTACTTC CASSYSGSSYEQYF
- TRBJ2-5 TRBV4-1 TRBD2 TGCGCCAGCAGCCCCCGGACTAGCGGCGAGACCCAGTACTTC CASSPRTSGETQYF
few TRBJ2-3 TRBV9 - TGTGCCAGCAGCTCCAGGGATACGCAGTATTTT CASSSRDTQYF
- TRBJ2-5 TRBV18 TRBD2 TGTGCCAGCTCACCACTAGCGGGGGGAGAGACCCAGTACTTC CASSPLAGGETQYF
- TRBJ2-1 TRBV28 - TGTGCCAGCAGTGCGGGACATGAGCAGTTCTTC CASSAGHEQFF
- TRBJ1-1 TRBV5-1 - TGCGCCAGCAGCTTGGGATCTGAAGCTTTCTTT CASSLGSEAFF
- TRBJ1-1 TRBV11-3 - TGTGCCAGCAGCTTGCGGAACACTGAAGCTTTCTTT CASSLRNTEAFF
- TRBJ1-1 TRBV12-5 - TGTGCTAGTGGTTTTGGGAACACTGAAGCTTTCTTT CASGFGNTEAFF
- TRBJ2-5 TRBV4-2 - TGTGCCAGCAGCCAATTTAGCGGAAACCAAGAGACCCAGTACTTC CASSQFSGNQETQYF
- TRBJ1-6 TRBV7-3 - TGTGCCAGCAGCTTACAGGGTAATTCACCCCTCCACTTT CASSLQGNSPLHF
- TRBJ2-1 TRBV7-2 TRBD2 TGTGCCAGCAGCCTAGCGGGGGGGCCCAATGAGCAGTTCTTC CASSLAGGPNEQFF
few TRBJ1-6 TRBV2 - TGTGCCAGCAGTGAAGCGTATAATTCACCCCTCCACTTT CASSEAYNSPLHF
once TRBJ2-3 TRBV4-3 - TGCGCCAGCAGCCAAGATCTCGCCGGGGCAGATACGCAGTATTTT CASSQDLAGADTQYF
- TRBJ2-1 TRBV9 TRBD2 TGTGCCAGCAGCGTCGGGGGGGCCAATGAGCAGTTCTTC CASSVGGANEQFF
- TRBJ2-2 TRBV10-3 - TGTGCCATCAGTGCCGGGGAGCTGTTTTTT CAISAGELFF
- TRBJ2-7 TRBV4-3 TRBD2 TGCGCCAGCAGCCAAGCTAGCGGCTCCTACGAGCAGTACTTC CASSQASGSYEQYF
- TRBJ2-1 TRBV4-2 TRBD2 TGTGCCAGCAGCCGACTAGCGGGGGACAATGAGCAGTTCTTC CASSRLAGDNEQFF
- TRBJ2-7 TRBV4-1 TRBD2 TGCGCCAGCAGCTCCAAGTTTCTAGCGGCCTACGAGCAGTACTTC CASSSKFLAAYEQYF
- TRBJ1-1 TRBV12-5 - TGTGCTAGTGGTTTGGTAGTGAACACTGAAGCTTTCTTT CASGLVVNTEAFF
- TRBJ2-7 TRBV29-1 - TGCAGCGTCCAGGGAGGCAGCTCCTACGAGCAGTACTTC CSVQGGSSYEQYF
- TRBJ2-3 TRBV7-2 TRBD2 TGTGCCAGCAGCTTGACTAGCGGGGGGGCAGATACGCAGTATTTT CASSLTSGGADTQYF
- TRBJ2-7 TRBV19 TRBD2 TGTGCCAGTAGTGGGGGGGCCTACGAGCAGTACTTC CASSGGAYEQYF
- TRBJ1-3 TRBV10-2 - TGCGCCAGCAGGGATGGAAACACCATATATTTT CASRDGNTIYF
- TRBJ2-1 TRBV4-1 TRBD2 TGCGCCAGCAGCTTGACTAGCGGGGGGGATGAGCAGTTCTTC CASSLTSGGDEQFF
- TRBJ2-5 TRBV4-1 - TGCGCCAGCAGCCAAGTCCGGGAAGAGACCCAGTACTTC CASSQVREETQYF
- TRBJ2-7 TRBV4-1 - TGCGCCAGCAGCCAAGAAGTCAACTCCTACGAGCAGTACTTC CASSQEVNSYEQYF
- TRBJ2-3 TRBV5-1 TRBD2 TGCGCCAGCAGCTTGGTTACTAGCGCAGATACGCAGTATTTT CASSLVTSADTQYF
few TRBJ2-7 TRBV27 TRBD1 TGTGCCAGCAGTCCGGGACAGGGGGCCTACGAGCAGTACTTC CASSPGQGAYEQYF
few TRBJ1-1 TRBV12-5 - TGTGCTAGTGGTTTGGGCACTGAAGCTTTCTTT CASGLGTEAFF
- TRBJ2-1 TRBV19 TRBD2 TGTGCCAGTAGTATATTTAGCGGGGATAACAATGAGCAGTTCTTC CASSIFSGDNNEQFF
- TRBJ1-6 TRBV2 - TGTGCCAGCAGTTTACAGGGAAATCGGTCACCCCTCCACTTT CASSLQGNRSPLHF
once TRBJ1-1 TRBV19 - TGTGCCAGTAGTATCTACTGGGACACTGAAGCTTTCTTT CASSIYWDTEAFF
- TRBJ1-3 TRBV9 TRBD1 TGTGCCAGCAGCAGCTCAGGGGGCTCTGGAAACACCATATATTTT CASSSSGGSGNTIYF
- TRBJ2-7 TRBV29-1 - TGCAGCGTTGACTCCTACGAGCAGTACTTC CSVDSYEQYF
- TRBJ2-7 TRBV9 TRBD1 TGTGCCAGCAGCGTAGGTGACAGGGGCTACGAGCAGTACTTC CASSVGDRGYEQYF
- TRBJ2-7 TRBV6-5 TRBD1 TGTGCCAGCAGTTATCGACAGGGATACGAGCAGTACTTC CASSYRQGYEQYF
few TRBJ2-7 TRBV10-3 - TGTGCCATCAGTGACACCTACGAGCAGTACTTC CAISDTYEQYF
- TRBJ2-7 TRBV5-5 TRBD1 TGTGCCAGCAGGACAGGGGGCGAGCAGTACTTC CASRTGGEQYF
- TRBJ2-2 TRBV9 - TGTGCCAGCAGCGTAGCGGGGGCCCGGACCGGGGAGCTGTTTTTT CASSVAGARTGELFF
- TRBJ1-4 TRBV11-3 - TGTGCCAGCAGCTTGGACAGTTTTGAAAAACTGTTTTTT CASSLDSFEKLFF
- TRBJ1-2 TRBV30 - TGTGCCTGGCCGTATGGCTACACCTTC CAWPYGYTF
- TRBJ2-4 TRBV30 - TGTGCCTGGAGACAGGGAGCCAAAAACATTCAGTACTTC CAWRQGAKNIQYF
- TRBJ2-1 TRBV27 TRBD2 TGTGCCAGCAGTTTCGGGGGGGCCTACAATGAGCAGTTCTTC CASSFGGAYNEQFF